This T cell receptor beta chain was captured in a study of human T cells and chemical hapten exposure. Background on the study: Patients had diphenylcyclopropenone applied to the scalp weekly throughout the approximately 25-week study. Women made up most patients, who had alopecia areata, totalis or universalis. Study results and caveats: Healthy individuals' immune responses may differ from those of donors, who had alopecia.

As for time point: patch test 1, 2 weeks after DPC sensitization. Documented treatment: therapeutic diphenylcyclopropenone sensitization with weekly scalp DPC. The library tagged individual cDNA molecules with unique molecular identifiers. TCRdb analysed the RACE reads with MiXCR anew, one entry per CDR3 protein. The sample holds 75,000 to 100,000 distinct CDR3 sequences, around 11% seen once. This clonotype was counted ten times or more. Its antigen is undetermined. The sequenced sample was whole blood, obtained in connection with sensitization to the hapten diphenylcyclopropenone (DPC). This TCR was recovered from a woman aged 40 to 50 with alopecia areata. Some clones in this sample may be carry-over from other donors' samples.

CDR3 in DNA: TGTGCCAGCACCTCCGGACAGCCCAATCAGCCCCAGCATTTT. It encodes CASTSGQPNQPQHF. This rearrangement joins TRBV28 to TRBJ1-5; maybe TRBD1 (6 bases). Trimming took off 7 bases at V and 3 bases at J, with 13 bases between the two ends. Germline V gene lookup returns CDR1 MDHEN and CDR2 SYDVKM. This CDR3 contains 14 residues.